This T cell receptor beta chain was recorded in a study of T cells after yellow fever vaccination. Notes on the study in general: Reappearing after the booster were most of the clones from primary vaccination (about 96% CD4, 85% to 90% CD8). One caveat is that FACS-sorted repertoires could contain abundant clonotypes contaminating from the bulk population.

This clonotype was recorded many times. No antigen is known for it. V was trimmed by 1 base and J by 1 base, leaving 13 bases between them. CDR1 and CDR2 from the germline V gene are MRHNA and SNTAGT. The CDR3 sequence is 16 residues long. Generation of TCR cDNA used 5'RACE template switching (which added a universal primer site and UMIs). MiXCR, applied by TCRdb to the 5' RACE reads, yields one record per CDR3 protein. Of a few hundred thousand distinct CDR3 sequences in the sample, approximately 3.8% were seen once. This sequence joins TRBV6-4 and TRBJ1-1; D uncertain. This receptor was identified in a man between 18 and 35 years old who received the YFV17D yellow fever vaccine. The material was PBMCs, obtained 15 days after the yellow fever booster vaccination. DNA of the CDR3: TGTGCCAGCAGTGACTTCTTTCACGAAAGGAACACTGAAGCTTTCTTT. Translation: CASSDFFHERNTEAFF.